This record covers a single T cell receptor (beta chain). The entry originates in a study of control samples from healthy donors and cancer patients. TCRdb keeps only in-frame clones here, not all; method: immunoSEQ multiplex PCR. The sample contains roughly 81,000 clones, roughly 88% of which appear only once. Germline CDR1 and CDR2: SGHVS and FQNEAQ. This CDR3 spans 19 amino acids. V was clipped by 2 bases and J by 0 bases; unmatched bases: 11. This chain connects TRBV7-8 to TRBJ2-1, with 9 positions matching TRBD1. The TCR was taken from a man in his 60s with head and neck cancer. The source material was PBMCs. The CDR3 DNA follows: TGTGCCAGCAGCTTAATTCACAGGGGGCGGCTGAGCTCCTACAATGAGCAGTTCTTC. It codes for CASSLIHRGRLSSYNEQFF.